This T cell receptor beta chain was captured in a study of response to subunit inactivated influenza vaccine. MiXCR, run by TCRdb on the RT-PCR reads, gives a single entry per CDR3 protein. The data show 450,000 to 500,000 distinct CDR3 sequences, approximately 11% seen once. Germline loops: CDR1 DFQATT, CDR2 SNEGSKA (reference sequence). V gave up 6 bases and J gave up 0 bases, with 14 bases separating them. The CDR3 runs 14 residues. A few counts support this clonotype. Its specificity is not known. General study points: Authors suggested seasonal influenza vaccinations each recruit few new T cells.

This sample comprised PBMCs from blood, obtained about 40 days after vaccination. The receptor was isolated from a man aged 50-60 years who received an inactivated influenza vaccine. The genes are TRBV20-1 and TRBJ1-1, with a tentative D call TRBD1 (5 bases). CDR3 in DNA: TGCAGTGCCGGCCAGGGAGGGATGAACACTGAAGCTTTCTTT. It yields the protein CSAGQGGMNTEAFF.